This TCR beta chain was observed in a study of cytomegalovirus exposure and HLA in healthy donors. Trimming cost V 5 bases and J 5 bases, with 18 bases left between them. This CDR3 comprises 15 residues. CDR1 is PRHDT and CDR2 is FYEKMQ in the germline V gene (reference sequence). PCR primers comprised 60 Vbeta and 13 Jbeta primers. Methods used by the authors: Per a later analysis, the number of unique TCR beta chains was some 75 million, of which around 9.9 million were shared. Clones were sequenced by immunoSEQ multiplex PCR, and TCRdb holds only the in-frame ones, with some missing. V and J calls and clone size follow that table, whereas D and trimming were derived from the DNA. The sample lists fewer than 350,000 clones, 80% to 90% occurring once.

The TCR originated in a woman aged 18-30 years in good health and CMV-seronegative. The material sequenced was PBMCs. The chain couples TRBV13 to TRBJ1-1; no clear D. The CDR3 loop reads CASSPQTGEWTEAFF. DNA of the CDR3: TGTGCCAGCAGCCCACAGACCGGGGAATGGACTGAAGCTTTCTTT.